Each of the 21 T cell receptor beta chains below was sequenced from the same sample in a study of T cell changes during pregnancy in multiple sclerosis. Sequenced by immunoSEQ multiplex PCR; TCRdb stores in-frame clones only, minus some. This sample yields 30,000 or so clones, of which about 87% are seen a single time; 9.5% to 10% belongs to the top ten. The material sequenced was CD8+ T cells from peripheral blood mononuclear cells, taken in the first trimester of pregnancy. The receptors come from a female donor with multiple sclerosis, enrolled in a pregnancy study.

The V and J genes are TRBV19 and TRBJ2-1, with 10 bases lining up with TRBD1. This CDR3 comprises 17 residues. Trimming took 0 bases from V and 4 from J; bases not matched to a gene: 6. Germline CDR1 reads LNHDA; CDR2 reads SQIVND (reference sequence). CDR3 bases: TGTGCCAGTAGTATAGACTTTCGGGACAGGGGATACAATGAGCAGTTCTTC. Protein product: CASSIDFRDRGYNEQFF.

The chain recombines TRBV5-6 with TRBJ2-7, with TRBD1 matching over 9 bases. Germline V gives CDR1 SGHDT, CDR2 YYEEEE. J gave up 3 bases and V 6 bases, and 4 bases lay outside the gene matches. The CDR3 runs 13 residues. In DNA form, the CDR3 reads TGTGCCAGCATCCGGACAGGGGACTACGAGCAGTACTTC. Translation gives CASIRTGDYEQYF.

V gene TRBV4-1 combines with J gene TRBJ2-1, with no clear D. The CDR3 consists of 12 residues. With 2 bases removed from V and 10 bases from J, the gap between germline ends came to 9 bases. The germline V gene encodes CDR1 MGHRA and CDR2 YSYEKL. CDR3 sequence: CASSQSSWEQFF. The CDR3 bases are TGCGCCAGCAGCCAATCGAGTTGGGAGCAGTTCTTC.

The V gene is TRBV19, the J gene TRBJ1-2, with D unresolved. The V and J ends lost 3 bases and 0 bases respectively, with 5 bases between them. Germline loops: CDR1 LNHDA, CDR2 SQIVND (reference sequence). The CDR3 consists of 13 residues. The CDR3 DNA reads as TGTGCCAGTAGTATCGACACTAACTATGGCTACACCTTC. This sequence encodes CASSIDTNYGYTF.

As for this clone: The sample has other DNA sequences that encode this CDR3 too. V gene TRBV19 combines with J gene TRBJ2-1; 8 bases are a match to TRBD2. CDR3 size: 14 residues. The V segment lost 1 base and the J segment 6 bases; nucleotides outside the gene matches: 2. Germline V CDR1 and CDR2: LNHDA, SQIVND (reference sequence). As DNA, the CDR3 is TGTGCCAGTAGTATAGCGGGAGGGCCCAATGAGCAGTTCTTC. Its protein is CASSIAGGPNEQFF.

The chain links TRBV7-6 to TRBJ2-7; D is uncertain. The germline gives CDR1 SGHVS, CDR2 FNYEAQ. V gave up 3 bases and J gave up 0 bases, with 9 bases separating them. The CDR3 sequence is 14 residues long. The CDR3 region is CASSLVESSYEQYF. DNA for the CDR3: TGTGCCAGCAGCTTGGTAGAGAGCTCCTACGAGCAGTACTTC.

Here the CDR3 reads CACIQELNTEAFF. CDR3 DNA sequence: TGTGCCTGTATACAGGAATTGAACACTGAAGCTTTCTTT. The rearrangement joins TRBV30 to TRBJ1-1, with D perhaps matching TRBD1 (5 bases). Trimming stripped 6 bases from V and 0 bases from J, with 11 bases between. CDR3 length equals 13 residues. The germline V gene has CDR1 GTSNPN and CDR2 SVGIG (reference sequence).

This clone has just one count. The rearrangement links TRBV25-1 to TRBJ1-6; D gene ambiguous. V lost 9 bases and J lost 3, with 9 bases in between. Germline loops: CDR1 MGHDK, CDR2 SYGVNS. This CDR3 comprises 13 residues. As DNA, the CDR3 is TGTGCCAGTAGACTGAGCTATAATTCACCCCTCCACTTT. Its translation is CASRLSYNSPLHF.

The rearrangement links TRBV16 to TRBJ2-7; 7 bases line up with TRBD1. V was pared by 4 bases and J by 2 bases, with 8 bases of the junction left unmatched. This CDR3 comprises 15 residues. Germline loops: CDR1 KGHSY, CDR2 FQNENV. The CDR3 bases are TGTGCCAGCAGCCGAAGTGGACAGGCCGCCTACGAGCAGTACTTC. It yields the protein CASSRSGQAAYEQYF.

Of note for this clone: This same CDR3 is encoded by further DNA sequences in the sample. The chain has TRBV7-9 and TRBJ2-3, with a weak D call TRBD1 (5 bases). V shed 1 base and J shed 6 bases, with 8 bases lying between them. CDR1 is SEHNR and CDR2 is FQNEAQ in the germline V gene (reference sequence). This CDR3 spans 13 amino acids. The CDR3 protein is CASSLVGADTQYF. CDR3 sequence (DNA): TGTGCCAGCAGCTTAGTTGGGGCTGATACGCAGTATTTT.

The chain combines TRBV28 with TRBJ2-1; D possibly corresponds to TRBD2 (7 bases). Germline V lookup: CDR1 MDHEN, CDR2 SYDVKM. The V end was cut by 2 bases, the J end by 0 bases, with 14 bases between. This CDR3 is built from 17 residues. In DNA form, the CDR3 reads TGTGCCAGCAGTTTAATGGGGGAGGGGGTCTCCTACAATGAGCAGTTCTTC. As protein: CASSLMGEGVSYNEQFF.

This chain connects TRBV11-3 to TRBJ2-1; TRBD1 matches at 9 bases. Trimming at V came to 5 bases and at J to 8 bases, leaving 7 bases not matched to a gene. The V gene's germline CDR1 is SGHNT and CDR2 YENEEA. The CDR3 loop spans 14 amino acids. DNA of the CDR3: TGTGCCAGCAGCCCCGGGACAGGGATCTATGAGCAGTTCTTC. It translates to CASSPGTGIYEQFF.

The chain links TRBV7-9 to TRBJ2-5, with a possible D match to TRBD1 (7 bases). CDR1 is SEHNR, CDR2 FQNEAQ, per germline (reference sequence). Trimming took off 8 bases at V and 0 bases at J, with 13 bases between the two ends. This CDR3 region has 14 residues. The CDR3 region is CASHSGGYQETQYF. For the CDR3, the DNA is TGTGCCAGCCACTCAGGGGGGTACCAAGAGACCCAGTACTTC.

The chain combines TRBV7-9 with TRBJ2-3, with TRBD2 identical over 13 bases. Trimming removed 10 bases from V and 5 bases from J; junction bases left unmatched: 15. The CDR3 runs to 17 residues. Germline values: CDR1 SEHNR, CDR2 FQNEAQ (reference sequence). The CDR3 region is CATRGLAGSQSGDTQYF. The CDR3 bases are TGTGCCACCCGGGGACTAGCGGGGTCCCAGTCGGGAGATACGCAGTATTTT.

The chain recombines TRBV19 with TRBJ2-1, with 8 bases lining up with TRBD2. This CDR3 spans 16 amino acids. Trimming removed 1 base from V and 8 bases from J; junction bases left unmatched: 10. Germline V lookup: CDR1 LNHDA, CDR2 SQIVND (reference sequence). CDR3 protein: CASSIVGGGFRDEQFF. DNA of the CDR3: TGTGCCAGTAGTATAGTAGGCGGGGGGTTTAGGGATGAGCAGTTCTTC. The whole variable domain, filled in from reference TRBV19 and TRBJ2-1, reads DGGITQSPKYLFRKEGQNVTLSCEQNLNHDAMYWYRQDPGQGLRLIYYSQIVNDFQKGDIAEGYSVSREKKESFPLTVTSAQKNPTAFYLCASSIVGGGFRDEQFFGPGTRLTVL.

The V and J genes are TRBV7-8 and TRBJ2-3; D might be TRBD2 (6 bases). The CDR3 totals 16 residues. CDR1 and CDR2 from the germline V gene are SGHVS and FQNEAQ. The V and J ends lost 5 bases and 0 bases respectively, with 15 bases between them. CDR3 DNA sequence: TGTGCCAGCAGCCAAGGAGGCGGGGAAAGCACAGATACGCAGTATTTT. This sequence encodes CASSQGGGESTDTQYF.

On this clone: Its ends do not fully match the called genes, so a read error is possible. The V call is TRBV28, the J call TRBJ1-2; D is unclear. Germline CDR1 and CDR2: MDHEN and SYDVKM. CDR3 length: 12 residues. The CDR3 region is CAISMENYGYTF. The CDR3 DNA follows: TGTGCCATCAGTATGGAGAACTATGGCTACACCTTC.

V gene TRBV7-9 combines with J gene TRBJ2-7; weak D call: TRBD1 (5 bases). The CDR3 runs 15 residues. Trimming pared 5 bases from V and 3 bases from J, leaving 17 bases between. CDR1 is SEHNR and CDR2 is FQNEAQ in the germline V gene (reference sequence). CDR3: CASSPQAHPIYEQYF. CDR3 bases: TGTGCCAGCAGCCCACAGGCCCACCCCATCTACGAGCAGTACTTC.

This clone was observed a handful of times. CDR3 region: CASSFAESGGYTF. CDR3 nucleotide sequence: TGTGCCAGCAGTTTTGCGGAATCGGGGGGCTACACCTTC. V usage is TRBV27 and J usage is TRBJ1-2, with D unclear. Germline CDR1 is MNHEY and CDR2 is SMNVEV (reference sequence). There are 13 residues in the CDR3. V lost 3 bases and J 8 bases, leaving 13 bases between the germline ends.

This clone was counted between two and nine times. The chain links TRBV27 to TRBJ1-1; 9 bases line up with TRBD1. V lost 6 bases to trimming and J lost 1 base; unmatched junction nucleotides: 3. CDR1 MNHEY and CDR2 SMNVEV come from the germline V gene (reference sequence). The CDR3 loop spans 14 amino acids. The CDR3 here is CASRQGAPNTEAFF. CDR3 nucleotide sequence: TGTGCCAGCAGACAGGGGGCCCCGAACACTGAAGCTTTCTTT.

The chain uses TRBV6-6 and TRBJ1-1; D remains unclear. Germline V gene data show CDR1 as MNHNY and CDR2 as SVGAGI (reference sequence). The CDR3 totals 13 residues. V shed 10 bases and J shed 1 base, with 13 bases lying between them. CDR3 sequence: CATTLPGNTEAFF. CDR3 nucleotide sequence: TGTGCCACCACCCTCCCCGGGAACACTGAAGCTTTCTTT.